These 2 T cell receptor beta chains share one sample of origin, sequenced in a study of patients and donors after allogeneic stem cell transplantation. TCRdb reprocessed the RT-PCR reads via MiXCR and lists one record per CDR3 protein. This repertoire shows a few hundred thousand distinct CDR3 sequences, less than 50% found once; its top ten account for 11%. The sequencing input was blood, either unsorted or a sorted T cell fraction (not recorded which). Receptors originate from a human donor who was either an allogeneic HSCT recipient or a stem cell or donor lymphocyte infusion donor (not recorded which). It is not recorded whose cells these are; they may come from a transplant donor.

V and J are TRBV27 and TRBJ2-7; D not certain. CDR3 length equals 14 residues. Looked up from germline, CDR1 is MNHEY and CDR2 is SMNVEV (reference sequence). Deletions cut 7 bases from V and 2 bases from J, with 15 bases between. This chain's CDR3 is CASTKVSSPYEQYF. The CDR3 coding sequence is TGTGCCAGCACCAAGGTTTCTTCACCCTACGAGCAGTACTTC.

This clonotype turned up a few times. The chain carries TRBV10-3 and TRBJ2-7, with a possible D match to TRBD1 (5 bases). Germline assignment: CDR1 ENHRY and CDR2 SYGVKD. V dropped 0 bases and J dropped 3 bases, with 18 bases sitting between them. This CDR3 region has 17 residues. The CDR3 region is CAISESSVGRVGYEQYF. The CDR3 coding sequence is TGTGCCATCAGTGAGTCGTCGGTGGGCAGGGTGGGCTACGAGCAGTACTTC.